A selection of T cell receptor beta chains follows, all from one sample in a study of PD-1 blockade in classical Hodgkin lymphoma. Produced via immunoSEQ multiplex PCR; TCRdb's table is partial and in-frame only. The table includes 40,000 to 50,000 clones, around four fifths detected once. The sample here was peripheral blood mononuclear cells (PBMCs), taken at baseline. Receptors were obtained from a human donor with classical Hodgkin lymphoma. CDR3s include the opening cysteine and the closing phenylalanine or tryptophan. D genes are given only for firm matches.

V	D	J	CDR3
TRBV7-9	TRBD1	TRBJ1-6	CASSLFSQGGGWNSPLHF
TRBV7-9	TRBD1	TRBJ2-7	CASSSSRDRGPYEQYF
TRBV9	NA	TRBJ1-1	CASSVGGQGTEAFF
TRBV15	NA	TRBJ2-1	CATSRAGGVEQFF
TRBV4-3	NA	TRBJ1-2	CASSQALDSNYGYTF
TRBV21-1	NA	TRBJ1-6	CASSNPIASSYNSPLHF
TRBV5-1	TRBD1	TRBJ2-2	CASTNLPGQGYTGELFF
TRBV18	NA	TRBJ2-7	CASSPRFGGEKTYEQYF
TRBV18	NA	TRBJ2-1	CASSPPSTYNEQFF
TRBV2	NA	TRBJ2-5	CASSAGAKWGVQETQYF
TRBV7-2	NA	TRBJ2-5	CASSLYRVLETQYF
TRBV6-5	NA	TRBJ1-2	CASSSLGRYPYGYTF
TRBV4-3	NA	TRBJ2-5	CASSQGRGSQETQYF
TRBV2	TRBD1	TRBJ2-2	CASTQGAGGELFF
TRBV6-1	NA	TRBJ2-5	CASRRDAEAQYF
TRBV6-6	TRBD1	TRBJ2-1	CASSATGGSYNEQFF
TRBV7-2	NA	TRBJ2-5	CASSLGPEETQYF
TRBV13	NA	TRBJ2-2	CASSGVQGGGELFF